This T cell receptor beta chain comes out of a study of T-cell memory formation after mild COVID-19. Study observations and caveats: The study found balanced CD4/CD8 in clones contracting day 15 to 85 and a CD4+ lean in later expanders.

MiXCR, run by TCRdb on the 5' RACE reads, gives a single entry per CDR3 protein. The data hold some 210,000 distinct CDR3 sequences, with around 19% observed a single time. The germline CDR1 and CDR2 sequences are MRHNA and SNTAGT. This CDR3 is 15 amino acids long. The V and J ends lost 7 bases and 8 bases respectively, with 23 bases between them. As regards this clonotype: Its cognate antigen is unknown.

The rearrangement uses TRBV6-4 and TRBJ1-2, with a weak D call TRBD1 (5 bases). Sequenced: PBMCs or a T cell subset sorted from them (not recorded which). The source is an adult woman who had mild COVID-19 (a few samples of this study predate the infection). Cell type and time point are not known. In DNA, the CDR3 is TGTGCCAGCAAATCACCGGGACTTCGCCTTCGGGGCTACACCTTC. Its protein product is CASKSPGLRLRGYTF.